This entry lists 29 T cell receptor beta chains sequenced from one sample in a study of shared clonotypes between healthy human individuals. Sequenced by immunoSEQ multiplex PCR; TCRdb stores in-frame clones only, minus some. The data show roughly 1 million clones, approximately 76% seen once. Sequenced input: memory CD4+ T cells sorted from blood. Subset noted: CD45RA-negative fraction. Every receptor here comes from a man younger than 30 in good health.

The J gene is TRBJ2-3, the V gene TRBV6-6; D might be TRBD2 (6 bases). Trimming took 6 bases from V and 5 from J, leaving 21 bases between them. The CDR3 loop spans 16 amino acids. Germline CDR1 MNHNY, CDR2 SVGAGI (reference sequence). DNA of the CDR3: TGTGCCAGCAGCCCTCTGGGCGGGACGGTAGGAGATACGCAGTATTTT. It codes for CASSPLGGTVGDTQYF.

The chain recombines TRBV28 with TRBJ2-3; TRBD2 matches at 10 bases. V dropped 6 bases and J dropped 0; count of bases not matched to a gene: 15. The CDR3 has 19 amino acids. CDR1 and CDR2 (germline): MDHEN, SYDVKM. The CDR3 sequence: CASSKLIASGGQSTDTQYF. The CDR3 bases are TGTGCCAGCAGCAAGCTTATCGCTAGCGGGGGCCAGAGCACAGATACGCAGTATTTT. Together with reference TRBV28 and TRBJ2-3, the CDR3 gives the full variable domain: DVKVTQSSRYLVKRTGEKVFLECVQDMDHENMFWYRQDPGLGLRLIYFSYDVKMKEKGDIPEGYSVSREKKERFSLILESASTNQTSMYLCASSKLIASGGQSTDTQYFGPGTRLTVL.

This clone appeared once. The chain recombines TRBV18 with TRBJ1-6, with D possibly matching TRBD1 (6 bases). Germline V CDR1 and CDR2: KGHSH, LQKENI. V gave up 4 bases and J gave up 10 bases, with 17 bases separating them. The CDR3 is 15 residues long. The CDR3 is CASSLSGDGESPLHF. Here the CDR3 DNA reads TGTGCCAGCTCACTCTCAGGGGACGGGGAATCACCCCTCCACTTT. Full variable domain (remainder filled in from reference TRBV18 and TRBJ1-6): NAGVMQNPRHLVRRRGQEARLRCSPMKGHSHVYWYRQLPEEGLKFMVYLQKENIIDESGMPKERFSAEFPKEGPSILRIQQVVRGDSAAYFCASSLSGDGESPLHFGNGTRLTVT.

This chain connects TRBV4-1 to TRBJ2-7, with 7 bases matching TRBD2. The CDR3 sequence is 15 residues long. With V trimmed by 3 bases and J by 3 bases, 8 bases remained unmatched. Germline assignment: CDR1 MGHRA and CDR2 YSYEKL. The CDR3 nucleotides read TGCGCCAGCAGCCAGGGGTGGGCGGGGGTCTACGAGCAGTACTTC. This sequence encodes CASSQGWAGVYEQYF.

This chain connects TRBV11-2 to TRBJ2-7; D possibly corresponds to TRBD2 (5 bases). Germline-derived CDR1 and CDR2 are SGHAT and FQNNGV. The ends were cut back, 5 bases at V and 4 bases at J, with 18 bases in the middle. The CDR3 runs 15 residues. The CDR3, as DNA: TGTGCCAGCAGCCCCCGAGGGCGGGTCGTGTACGAGCAGTACTTC. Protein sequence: CASSPRGRVVYEQYF.

CDR3 region: CASSPLGTGAPETQYF. The CDR3 DNA is TGTGCCAGCTCACCCCTCGGGACAGGGGCCCCAGAGACCCAGTACTTC. The chain couples TRBV18 to TRBJ2-5, with TRBD1 identical over 10 bases. This CDR3 comprises 16 residues. The V and J ends lost 3 bases and 4 bases, in that order; junction bases with no gene match: 8. Germline CDR1 reads KGHSH; CDR2 reads LQKENI.

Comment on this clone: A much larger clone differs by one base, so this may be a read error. CDR3 bases: TGCGCCAGCAGCTGGGACGGCTCTGGAAACACCATATATTTT. Translated: CASSWDGSGNTIYF. The rearrangement uses TRBV5-1 and TRBJ1-3; tentative D call: TRBD1 (5 bases). The V end was cut by 3 bases, the J end by 0 bases, with 7 bases between. The CDR3 spans 14 residues. Per the germline V gene, CDR1 is SGHRS and CDR2 is YFSETQ.

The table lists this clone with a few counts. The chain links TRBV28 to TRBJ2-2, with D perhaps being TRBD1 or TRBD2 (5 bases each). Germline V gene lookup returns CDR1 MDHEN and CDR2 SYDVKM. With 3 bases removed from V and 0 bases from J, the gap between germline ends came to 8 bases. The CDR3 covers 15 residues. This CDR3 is CASSFRGANTGELFF. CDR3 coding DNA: TGTGCCAGCAGTTTTCGGGGCGCGAACACCGGGGAGCTGTTTTTT. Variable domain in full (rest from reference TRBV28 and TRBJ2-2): DVKVTQSSRYLVKRTGEKVFLECVQDMDHENMFWYRQDPGLGLRLIYFSYDVKMKEKGDIPEGYSVSREKKERFSLILESASTNQTSMYLCASSFRGANTGELFFGEGSRLTVL.

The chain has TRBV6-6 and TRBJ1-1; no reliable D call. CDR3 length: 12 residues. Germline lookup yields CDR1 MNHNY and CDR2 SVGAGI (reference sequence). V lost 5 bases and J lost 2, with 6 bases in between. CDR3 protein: CASSVSNTEAFF. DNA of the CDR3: TGTGCCAGCAGTGTATCTAACACTGAAGCTTTCTTT.

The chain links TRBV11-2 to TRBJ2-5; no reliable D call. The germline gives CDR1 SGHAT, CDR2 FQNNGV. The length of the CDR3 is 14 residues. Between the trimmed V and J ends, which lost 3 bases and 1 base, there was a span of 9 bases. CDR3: CASSFAAVQETQYF. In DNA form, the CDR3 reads TGTGCCAGCAGCTTCGCGGCAGTCCAAGAGACCCAGTACTTC.

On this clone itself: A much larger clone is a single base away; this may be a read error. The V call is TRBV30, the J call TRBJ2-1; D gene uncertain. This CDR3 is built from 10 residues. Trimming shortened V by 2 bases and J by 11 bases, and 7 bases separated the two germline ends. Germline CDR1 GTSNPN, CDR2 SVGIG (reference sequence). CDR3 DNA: TGTGCCTGGAGTACTAATAAGCAGTTCTTC. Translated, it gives CAWSTNKQFF.

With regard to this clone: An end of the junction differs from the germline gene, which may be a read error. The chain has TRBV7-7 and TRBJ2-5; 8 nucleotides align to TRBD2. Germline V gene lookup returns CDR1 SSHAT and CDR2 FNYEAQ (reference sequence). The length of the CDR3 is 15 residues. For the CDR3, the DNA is TGTGCTAGCAGCTTGGTGGTAGCGGGGCGAGAGACCCAGTACTTC. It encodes CASSLVVAGRETQYF. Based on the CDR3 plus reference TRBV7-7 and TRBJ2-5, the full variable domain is GAGVSQSPRYKVTKRGQDVTLRCDPISSHATLYWYQQALGQGPEFLTYFNYEAQPDKSGLPSDRFSAERPEGSISTLTIQRTEQRDSAMYRCASSLVVAGRETQYFGPGTRLLVL.

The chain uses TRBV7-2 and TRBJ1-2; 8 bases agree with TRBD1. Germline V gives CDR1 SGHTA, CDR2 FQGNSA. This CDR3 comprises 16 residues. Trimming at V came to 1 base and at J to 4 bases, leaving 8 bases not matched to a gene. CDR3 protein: CASSLGDRSLPYGYTF. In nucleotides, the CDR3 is TGTGCCAGCAGCTTAGGGGACAGGAGCCTCCCCTATGGCTACACCTTC.

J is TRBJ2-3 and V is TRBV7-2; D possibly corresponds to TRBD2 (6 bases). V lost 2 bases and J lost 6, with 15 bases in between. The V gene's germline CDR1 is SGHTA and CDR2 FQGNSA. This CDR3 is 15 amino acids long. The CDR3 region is CASSLLATVSDTQYF. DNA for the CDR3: TGTGCCAGCAGCTTACTAGCGACCGTCTCCGATACGCAGTATTTT. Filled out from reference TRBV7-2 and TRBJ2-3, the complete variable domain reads GAGVSQSPSNKVTEKGKDVELRCDPISGHTALYWYRQSLGQGLEFLIYFQGNSAPDKSGLPSDRFSAERTGGSVSTLTIQRTQQEDSAVYLCASSLLATVSDTQYFGPGTRLTVL.

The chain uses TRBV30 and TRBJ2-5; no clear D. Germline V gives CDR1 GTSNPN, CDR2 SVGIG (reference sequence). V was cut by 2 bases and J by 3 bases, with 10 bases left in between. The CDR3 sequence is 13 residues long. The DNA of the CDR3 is TGTGCCTGGAGTACGGCCGCTAAAGAGACCCAGTACTTC. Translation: CAWSTAAKETQYF. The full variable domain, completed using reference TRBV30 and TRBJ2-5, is SQTIHQWPATLVQPVGSPLSLECTVEGTSNPNLYWYRQAAGRGLQLLFYSVGIGQISSEVPQNLSASRPQDRQFILSSKKLLLSDSGFYLCAWSTAAKETQYFGPGTRLLVL.

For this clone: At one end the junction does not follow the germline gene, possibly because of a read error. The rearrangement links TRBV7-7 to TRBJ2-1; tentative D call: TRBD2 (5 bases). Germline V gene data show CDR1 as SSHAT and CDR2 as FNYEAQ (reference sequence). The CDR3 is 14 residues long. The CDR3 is CASSRDRGGDEQFF. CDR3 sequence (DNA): TGTGCTAGCAGCCGAGACCGGGGTGGCGATGAGCAGTTCTTC.

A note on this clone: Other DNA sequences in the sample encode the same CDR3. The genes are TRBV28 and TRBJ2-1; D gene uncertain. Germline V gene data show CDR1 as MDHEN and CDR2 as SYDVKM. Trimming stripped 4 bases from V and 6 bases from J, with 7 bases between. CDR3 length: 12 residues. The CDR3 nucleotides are TGTGCCAGCAGTTACCGTCCCAATGAGCAGTTCTTC. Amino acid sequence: CASSYRPNEQFF.

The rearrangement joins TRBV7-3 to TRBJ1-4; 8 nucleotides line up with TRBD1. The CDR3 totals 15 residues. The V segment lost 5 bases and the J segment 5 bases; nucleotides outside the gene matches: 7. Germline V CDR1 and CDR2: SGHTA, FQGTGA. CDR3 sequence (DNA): TGTGCCAGCAGCCGGGGGGACAGGTCAAATGAAAAACTGTTTTTT. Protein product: CASSRGDRSNEKLFF.

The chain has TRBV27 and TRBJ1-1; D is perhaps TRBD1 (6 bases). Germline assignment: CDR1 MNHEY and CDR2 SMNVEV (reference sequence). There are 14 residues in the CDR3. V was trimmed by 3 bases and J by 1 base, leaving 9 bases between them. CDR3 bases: TGTGCCAGCAGTTTCCGCAGGGGGAACACTGAAGCTTTCTTT. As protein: CASSFRRGNTEAFF.

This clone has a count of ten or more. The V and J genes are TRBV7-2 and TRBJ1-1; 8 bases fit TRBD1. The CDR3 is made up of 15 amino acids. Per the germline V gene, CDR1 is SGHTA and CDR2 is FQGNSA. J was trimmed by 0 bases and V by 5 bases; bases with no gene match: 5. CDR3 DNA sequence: TGTGCCAGCAGCGTGACAGGGGCTGTGAACACTGAAGCTTTCTTT. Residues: CASSVTGAVNTEAFF.

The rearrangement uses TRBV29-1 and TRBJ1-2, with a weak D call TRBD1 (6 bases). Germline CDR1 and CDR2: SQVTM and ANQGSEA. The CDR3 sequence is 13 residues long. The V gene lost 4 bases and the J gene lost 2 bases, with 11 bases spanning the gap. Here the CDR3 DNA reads TGCAGCGTTGTTTGGGGGGCCAACTATGGCTACACCTTC. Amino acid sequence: CSVVWGANYGYTF.

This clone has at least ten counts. CDR3 in amino acids: CASSSRQQNSPLHF. Here the CDR3 DNA reads TGCGCCAGCAGCTCTAGACAGCAAAATTCACCCCTCCACTTT. This chain joins TRBV5-1 and TRBJ1-6; the D gene is possibly TRBD1 (5 bases). The CDR3 extends over 14 amino acids. V was pared by 3 bases and J by 7 bases, with 11 bases between. From germline, CDR1 is SGHRS and CDR2 YFSETQ.

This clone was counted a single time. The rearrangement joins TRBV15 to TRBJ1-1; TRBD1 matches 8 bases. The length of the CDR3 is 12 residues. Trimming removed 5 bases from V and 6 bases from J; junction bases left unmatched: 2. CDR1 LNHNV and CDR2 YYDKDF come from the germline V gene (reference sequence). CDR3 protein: CATSEQGAEAFF. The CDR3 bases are TGTGCCACCAGCGAACAGGGGGCTGAAGCTTTCTTT.

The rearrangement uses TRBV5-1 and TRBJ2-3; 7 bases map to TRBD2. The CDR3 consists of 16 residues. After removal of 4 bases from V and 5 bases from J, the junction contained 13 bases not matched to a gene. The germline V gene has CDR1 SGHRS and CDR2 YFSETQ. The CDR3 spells CASSRSVTSEGDTQYF. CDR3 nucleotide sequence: TGCGCCAGCAGCCGAAGTGTAACTAGCGAAGGAGATACGCAGTATTTT.

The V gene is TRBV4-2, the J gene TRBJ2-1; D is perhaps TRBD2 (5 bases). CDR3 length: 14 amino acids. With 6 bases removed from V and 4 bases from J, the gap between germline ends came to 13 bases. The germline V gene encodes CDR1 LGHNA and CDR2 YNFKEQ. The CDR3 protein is CASSPQAEYNEQFF. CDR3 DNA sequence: TGTGCCAGCAGTCCCCAAGCGGAATACAATGAGCAGTTCTTC.

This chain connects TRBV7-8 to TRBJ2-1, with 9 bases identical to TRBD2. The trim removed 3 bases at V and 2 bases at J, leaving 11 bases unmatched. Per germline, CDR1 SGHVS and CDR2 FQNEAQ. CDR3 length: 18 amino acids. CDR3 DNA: TGTGCCAGCAGCTTGAGGTTTAGCGGGAGCCACACCTACAATGAGCAGTTCTTC. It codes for CASSLRFSGSHTYNEQFF.

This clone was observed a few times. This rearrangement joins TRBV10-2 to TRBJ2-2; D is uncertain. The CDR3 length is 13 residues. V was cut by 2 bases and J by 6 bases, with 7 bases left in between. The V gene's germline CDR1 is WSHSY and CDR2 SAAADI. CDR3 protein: CASSERTAGELFF. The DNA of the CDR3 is TGCGCCAGCAGTGAGAGAACGGCCGGGGAGCTGTTTTTT.

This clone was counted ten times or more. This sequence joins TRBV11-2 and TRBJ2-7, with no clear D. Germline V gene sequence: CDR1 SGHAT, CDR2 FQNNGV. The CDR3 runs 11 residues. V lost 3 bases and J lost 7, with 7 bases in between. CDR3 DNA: TGTGCCAGCAGCTTCGTTCGGGAGCAGTACTTC. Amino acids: CASSFVREQYF. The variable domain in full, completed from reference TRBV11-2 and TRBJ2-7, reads EAGVAQSPRYKIIEKRQSVAFWCNPISGHATLYWYQQILGQGPKLLIQFQNNGVVDDSQLPKDRFSAERLKGVDSTLKIQPAKLEDSAVYLCASSFVREQYFGPGTRLTVT.

The DNA for the CDR3 is TGTGCCAGCAGCGACCAGCGGGGGGGATACGAGCAGTACTTC. Its protein product is CASSDQRGGYEQYF. The chain employs TRBV7-6 and TRBJ2-7; TRBD2 matches at 10 bases. The CDR3 is 14 residues long. The germline V gene encodes CDR1 SGHVS and CDR2 FNYEAQ. V was pared by 5 bases and J by 4 bases, with 5 bases of the junction left unmatched.